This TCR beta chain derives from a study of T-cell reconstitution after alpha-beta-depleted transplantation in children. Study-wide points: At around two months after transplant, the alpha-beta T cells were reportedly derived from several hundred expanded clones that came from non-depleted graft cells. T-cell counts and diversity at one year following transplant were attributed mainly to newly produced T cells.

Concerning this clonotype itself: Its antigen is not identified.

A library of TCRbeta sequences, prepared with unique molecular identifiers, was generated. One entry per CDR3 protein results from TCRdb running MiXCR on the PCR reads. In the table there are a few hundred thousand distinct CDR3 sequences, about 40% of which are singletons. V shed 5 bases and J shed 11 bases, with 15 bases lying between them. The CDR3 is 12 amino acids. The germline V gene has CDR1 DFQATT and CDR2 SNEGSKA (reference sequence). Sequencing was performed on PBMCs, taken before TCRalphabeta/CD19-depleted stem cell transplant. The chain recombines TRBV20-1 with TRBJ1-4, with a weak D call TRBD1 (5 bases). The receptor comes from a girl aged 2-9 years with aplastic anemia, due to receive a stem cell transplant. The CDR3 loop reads CSAHIRGGKLFF. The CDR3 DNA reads TGCAGTGCTCACATTAGGGGAGGGAAACTGTTTTTT.